This T cell receptor (beta chain) was sequenced during a study of blood T cell repertoires in COVID-19. Study background: COVID-19 samples collected from the United States, Italy and Spain covered acute and convalescent phases.

Germline V lookup: CDR1 SGHTA, CDR2 FQGTGA. CDR3 length: 15 residues. Trimming took off 0 bases at V and 1 base at J, with 9 bases between the two ends. Profiling relied on immunoSEQ multiplex PCR, and the TCRdb table lists in-frame clones only, not all of them. The repertoire holds roughly 65,000 clones, with about 82% as singletons. This receptor was identified in a man aged 45-60 years with acute or convalescent COVID-19. The chain is built from TRBV7-3 and TRBJ1-1, with D perhaps TRBD1 (6 bases). The source material was peripheral blood. The CDR3 sequence: CASSLTGTPNTEAFF. The CDR3 DNA follows: TGTGCCAGCAGCTTAACGGGGACACCGAACACTGAAGCTTTCTTT.